This T cell receptor (beta chain) derives from a study of T cell responses to AZD1222 COVID-19 vaccine (dated by TCRdb to 2020 to 2022). Background on the whole study: TCR sequencing covered roughly 230 trial participants: 200 to 220 given two doses of AZD1222 and about 26 given two doses of MenACWY control vaccine. Enrollment into the trials was organized by age into subgroups of 18-55, 56-69 and 70-plus years, and those subgroups contained approximately 160, 26 and 62 TCR-sequenced participants, respectively.

Note on this clone: Its recognized antigen is unknown. Base qualities are not provided; no much larger clone lies one nucleotide away.

The CDR3 regions of human TCRbeta chains were subjected to immunosequencing. The authors processed their data as follows. TCRs in the repertoires were compared against a reference library of SARS-CoV-2-specific TCRs that had been generated with the MIRA antigen-specificity platform. Breadth was defined as the fraction of unique TCRs that were SARS-CoV-2-associated. Depth was defined as the fraction of total T cells that were SARS-CoV-2-associated. Using the MIRA data, each spike-specific TCR was mapped to the spike region that the TCR reacts to and placed in a CD4 or CD8 class. Log10-transformed breadth and depth values were compared by one-way ANOVA with Sidak's multiple comparisons tests. TCRdb obtained this table from immuneACCESS and retained in-frame rearrangements with V and J assigned. These tables miss some clones; where compared with another copy, unresolved V genes account for less than half of the shortfall, and the remainder is unexplained. The V and J calls and clone size were taken over from that table, and D and trimming were inferred from the DNA. This sample has 100,000 or so clones in its table, and roughly 87% of those were observed once. The top ten hold approximately 40% of the sample.

On the study overall, not on this receptor specifically: No day 14 peak-response samples were available, so repertoires were characterized only after the peak T cell response. Conclusions about previously exposed vaccinees are limited, since just five or six AZD1222 recipients were seropositive for SARS-CoV-2 at baseline. After two AZD1222 doses, spike-specific TCR breadth and depth were significantly higher than at day 0 and than in MenACWY recipients. The 56-69-year group was small, and its depth increase did not reach significance, likely because of low power. Reportedly, close to half of the unique spike-specific TCRs recognized epitopes lying outside the regions that are mutated in the B.1.351 and B.1.1.7 variants. Most participants were white British and females outnumbered males, and the authors suggested that clonal diversity may have been underestimated. CD4 TCRs associated with the vaccine covered the entire spike protein, and the dominant responses were in regions 160-218 and 743-854.

Taken with the paper, the label for time point translates to: about 28 days (+/-7) after the second vaccine dose. AZD1222 recipients whose second dose came at about 4 weeks and those whose second dose came at about 12 weeks were combined into one group, since spike-specific TCR depth and breadth did not differ between the two schedules. Samples from vaccinated people were obtained from the UK trials COV001 and COV002, which included a single-blind randomized controlled phase 2/3 trial of AZD1222 (ChAdOx1 nCoV-19) in healthy adults. For TCRbeta chain sequencing, PBMC samples from trial participants were taken at day 0 and at day 28 after the second dose. Deletion took 0 bases off V and 8 bases off J, with a span of 7 bases between the germline ends. The germline V gene gives CDR1 as MRHNA and CDR2 as SNTAGT. The CDR3 measures 13 amino acids from cysteine to phenylalanine. Only the CDR3 DNA stays, 39 bases, in frame from base 1.

The source of this sequence is an adult who received the AZD1222 COVID-19 vaccine. The chain is made from TRBV6-4 and TRBJ2-2; the D gene assignment is ambiguous. The material sequenced was peripheral blood, taken 28 days after the second AZD1222 dose. The CDR3 is CASSDSGRGELFF. Here is the DNA: TGTGCCAGCAGTGACTCAGGGCGAGGGGAGCTGTTTTTT.